This paragraph reports one TCR beta chain. The target antigen is unknown. Sequenced by immunoSEQ multiplex PCR; TCRdb stores in-frame clones only, minus some. The table records approximately 150,000 clones, around 90% of them present only once. This entry is derived from a study of T cell responses to AZD1222 COVID-19 vaccine. Regarding the study as a whole: Seropositive AZD1222 recipients at baseline numbered only 5 to 7. Unmutated variant regions are reportedly targeted by nearly half of spike-specific TCRs. There were repertoire samples only from the period after the peak T cell response. Two AZD1222 administrations were followed by greater Spike-specific TCR breadth and depth.

The TCR sequence derives from an adult in good health. This sample comprised peripheral blood, obtained on day 0 of AZD1222 vaccination.

The CDR3 reads CASSREGVETQYF. The CDR3 nucleotides read TGCGCCAGCAGTAGGGAGGGCGTAGAGACCCAGTACTTC. The genes are TRBV5-1 and TRBJ2-5, with 7 bases identical to TRBD2. Germline trimming cut 5 bases from V and 4 bases from J; bases unmatched to any gene: 5. The germline gives CDR1 SGHRS, CDR2 YFSETQ. The CDR3 extends over 13 amino acids.